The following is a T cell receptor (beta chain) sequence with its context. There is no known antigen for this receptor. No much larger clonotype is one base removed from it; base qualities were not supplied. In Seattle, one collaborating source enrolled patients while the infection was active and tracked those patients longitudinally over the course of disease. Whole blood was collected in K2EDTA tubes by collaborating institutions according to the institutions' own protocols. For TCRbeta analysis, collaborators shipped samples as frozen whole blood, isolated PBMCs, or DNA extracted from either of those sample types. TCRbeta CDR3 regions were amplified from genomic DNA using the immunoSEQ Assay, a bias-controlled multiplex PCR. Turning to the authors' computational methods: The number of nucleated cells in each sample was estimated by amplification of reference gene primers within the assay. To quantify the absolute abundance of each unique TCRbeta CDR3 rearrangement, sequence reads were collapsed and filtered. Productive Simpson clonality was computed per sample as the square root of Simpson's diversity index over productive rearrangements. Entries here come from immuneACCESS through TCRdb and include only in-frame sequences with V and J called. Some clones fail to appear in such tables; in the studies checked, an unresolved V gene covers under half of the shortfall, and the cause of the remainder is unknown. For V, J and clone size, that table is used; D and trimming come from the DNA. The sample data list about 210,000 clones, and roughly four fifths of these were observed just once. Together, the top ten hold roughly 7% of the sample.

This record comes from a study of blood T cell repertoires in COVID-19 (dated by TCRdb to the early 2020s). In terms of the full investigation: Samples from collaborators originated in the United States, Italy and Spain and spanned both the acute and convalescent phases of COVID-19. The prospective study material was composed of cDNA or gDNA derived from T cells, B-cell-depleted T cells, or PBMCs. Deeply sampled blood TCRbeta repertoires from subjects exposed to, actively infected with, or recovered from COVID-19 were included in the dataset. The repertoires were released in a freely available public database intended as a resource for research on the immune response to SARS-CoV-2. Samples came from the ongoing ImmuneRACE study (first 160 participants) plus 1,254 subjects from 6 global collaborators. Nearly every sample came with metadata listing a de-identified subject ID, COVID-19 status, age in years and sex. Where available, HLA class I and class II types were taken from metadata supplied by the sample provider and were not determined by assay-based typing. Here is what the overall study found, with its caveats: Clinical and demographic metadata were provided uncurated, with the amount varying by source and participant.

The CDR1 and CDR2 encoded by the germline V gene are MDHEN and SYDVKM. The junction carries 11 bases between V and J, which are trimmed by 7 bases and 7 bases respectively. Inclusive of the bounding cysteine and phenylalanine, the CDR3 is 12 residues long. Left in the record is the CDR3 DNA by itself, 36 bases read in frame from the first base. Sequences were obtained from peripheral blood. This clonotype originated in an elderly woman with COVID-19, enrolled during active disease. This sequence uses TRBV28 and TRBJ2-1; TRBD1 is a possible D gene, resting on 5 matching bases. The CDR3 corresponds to CASTLGRNEQFF. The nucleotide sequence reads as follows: TGTGCCAGCACCCTGGGGCGGAATGAGCAGTTCTTC. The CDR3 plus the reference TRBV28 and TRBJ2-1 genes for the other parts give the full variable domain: DVKVTQSSRYLVKRTGEKVFLECVQDMDHENMFWYRQDPGLGLRLIYFSYDVKMKEKGDIPEGYSVSREKKERFSLILESASTNQTSMYLCASTLGRNEQFFGPGTRLTVL.